Listed here are 26 T cell receptor beta chains from one sample, sequenced in a study of OX40 agonist ivuxolimab in advanced cancers. Here immunoSEQ multiplex PCR was the method, and the copy in TCRdb shows in-frame clones only, minus some. Among 10,000 to 13,000 clones listed, roughly 78% were seen once. The sample in question was CD4+ or CD8+ T cells sorted from blood, obtained in a trial of the OX40 agonist ivuxolimab. Receptors were obtained from an adult with an advanced solid tumor such as melanoma, head and neck, liver or kidney cancer.

The CDR3 is CASGGKGYGYTF. CDR3 nucleotide sequence: TGTGCCAGCGGGGGAAAGGGGTATGGCTACACCTTC. The V and J genes are TRBV9 and TRBJ1-2; D possibly corresponds to TRBD1 (5 bases). Germline-derived CDR1 and CDR2 are SGDLS and YYNGEE. The CDR3 extends over 12 amino acids. V lost 7 bases, J lost 5 bases, and 12 bases lay in between.

J is TRBJ2-1 and V is TRBV4-2; D may correspond to TRBD1 or TRBD2 (5 bases each). V shed 2 bases and J shed 9 bases, with 20 bases lying between them. CDR1 is LGHNA, CDR2 YNFKEQ, per germline. This CDR3 is 16 amino acids long. The CDR3 loop is CASSQRDQARISEQFF. DNA for the CDR3: TGTGCCAGCAGCCAAAGGGACCAAGCAAGAATCAGTGAGCAGTTCTTC.

The chain has TRBV2 and TRBJ2-3, with D unclear. Trimming removed 2 bases at V and 6 bases at J, with 9 bases between. Germline V CDR1 and CDR2: SNHLY, FYNNEI. This CDR3 is 13 amino acids long. The CDR3 DNA reads TGTGCCAGCAGTGAAAGTGGGTCGGATACGCAGTATTTT. Protein product: CASSESGSDTQYF.

The chain links TRBV7-9 to TRBJ2-1; TRBD1 aligns across 7 bases. Trimming cost V 2 bases and J 7 bases; bases outside gene matches: 5. Germline V lookup: CDR1 SEHNR, CDR2 FQNEAQ (reference sequence). CDR3 length equals 14 residues. CDR3 DNA sequence: TGTGCCAGCAGCTTAATGGCAGGGGGTAATGAGCAGTTCTTC. Encoded protein: CASSLMAGGNEQFF.

The gene calls are TRBV21-1 and TRBJ2-3; the D call TRBD1 from the table was never checked on the DNA. TRBV21-1 is reported as a pseudogene. The CDR3 consists of 15 residues. Written as DNA, the CDR3 is TGTGCCAGCAGCAAGGGGGCAGGGGGCACAGATACGCAGTATTTT. Its translation: CASSKGAGGTDTQYF.

The chain employs TRBV7-9 and TRBJ2-5, with 9 bases aligning to TRBD2. The J call is doubtful: the DNA matches TRBJ2-7 better. The CDR3 sequence is 14 residues long. Germline V gene data show CDR1 as SEHNR and CDR2 as FQNEAQ (reference sequence). CDR3 nucleotides: TGTGCCAGCAGATCTAGCGGGGCACCCTACGAGCAGTACTTC. This sequence encodes CASRSSGAPYEQYF.

The gene calls are TRBV4-1 and TRBJ2-1, with D possibly matching TRBD2 (5 bases). This CDR3 has 14 residues. V was clipped by 4 bases and J by 5 bases, with 12 bases between them. Germline V gene data show CDR1 as MGHRA and CDR2 as YSYEKL. Written as DNA, the CDR3 is TGCGCCAGCAGCCTTTTAGACGGGGACAATGAGCAGTTCTTC. This sequence encodes CASSLLDGDNEQFF.

This clone is labeled medium-sized. The chain carries TRBV2 and TRBJ1-2; D unresolved. This CDR3 spans 12 amino acids. The germline V gene encodes CDR1 SNHLY and CDR2 FYNNEI. V was trimmed by 7 bases and J by 2 bases, leaving 8 bases between them. CDR3 nucleotides: TGTGCCAGCACCGAAGGGAACTATGGCTACACCTTC. Residues: CASTEGNYGYTF.

The rearrangement joins TRBV28 to TRBJ2-1; D is perhaps TRBD2 (5 bases). The CDR3 loop spans 17 amino acids. V was pared by 6 bases and J by 5 bases, with 23 bases between. Per the germline V gene, CDR1 is MDHEN and CDR2 is SYDVKM. The CDR3 is CASSPEDRGVGNNEQFF. CDR3 nucleotide sequence: TGTGCCAGCAGCCCCGAAGACCGGGGAGTCGGCAACAATGAGCAGTTCTTC.

This rearrangement joins TRBV7-2 to TRBJ2-1; D is unresolved. CDR3 length equals 12 residues. CDR1 is SGHTA, CDR2 FQGNSA, per germline. V was cut by 5 bases and J by 6 bases, with 8 bases left in between. This CDR3 reads CASSPWSNEQFF. Written as DNA, the CDR3 is TGTGCCAGCAGCCCCTGGAGCAATGAGCAGTTCTTC.

This chain joins TRBV6-4 and TRBJ2-1, with no clear D. V was clipped by 3 bases and J by 5 bases, with 11 bases between them. The germline gives CDR1 MRHNA, CDR2 SNTAGT. The CDR3 consists of 14 residues. Here the CDR3 DNA reads TGTGCCAGCAGTGAGACGACCGAGCACAATGAGCAGTTCTTC. Protein: CASSETTEHNEQFF.

The rearrangement joins TRBV13 to TRBJ2-3; 11 bases are a match to TRBD2. The CDR3 runs 15 residues. After removal of 3 bases from V and 1 base from J, the junction contained 0 bases not matched to a gene. Germline assignment: CDR1 PRHDT and CDR2 FYEKMQ (reference sequence). CDR3 bases: TGTGCCAGCAGCTTTAGCGGGAGGGGCACAGATACGCAGTATTTT. It yields the protein CASSFSGRGTDTQYF.

This sequence joins TRBV19 and TRBJ2-7; D unclear. Germline CDR1 is LNHDA and CDR2 is SQIVND (reference sequence). Trimming took 0 bases from V and 0 from J, leaving 3 bases between them. The CDR3 runs 13 residues. In nucleotides, the CDR3 is TGTGCCAGTAGTATAGACTTCTCCTACGAGCAGTACTTC. Translated: CASSIDFSYEQYF.

The rearrangement links TRBV6-1 to TRBJ2-5, with 10 bases lining up with TRBD2. Germline V gives CDR1 MNHNS, CDR2 SASEGT. J gave up 1 base and V 3 bases, and 8 bases lay outside the gene matches. The CDR3 has 17 residues. The CDR3 DNA reads TGTGCCAGCAGTGACCTTGGACTAGCGGAGACCCAAGAGACCCAGTACTTC. Translated: CASSDLGLAETQETQYF.

The chain recombines TRBV5-6 with TRBJ2-7, with 10 bases lining up with TRBD1. V shed 4 bases, J shed 2 bases, and the junction held 6 bases outside the gene matches. The germline V gene encodes CDR1 SGHDT and CDR2 YYEEEE. The CDR3 is made up of 15 amino acids. CDR3 protein: CASSVGQGLTYEQYF. The CDR3 DNA reads TGTGCCAGCAGCGTGGGACAGGGGCTTACCTACGAGCAGTACTTC.

This chain connects TRBV6-5 to TRBJ1-5, with TRBD1 identical over 8 bases. The junction had 4 bases not matched to a gene; V was cut back by 6 bases and J by 0 bases. Germline V gene data show CDR1 as MNHEY and CDR2 as SVGAGI. The CDR3 runs 15 residues. CDR3 bases: TGTGCCAGCAGGGACAGGGAGAATAGCAATCAGCCCCAGCATTTT. Encoded protein: CASRDRENSNQPQHF.

The chain links TRBV5-4 to TRBJ2-5; a possible D gene is TRBD2 (6 bases). The CDR3 loop spans 14 amino acids. The germline CDR1 and CDR2 sequences are SGHNT and YYREEE (reference sequence). V dropped 4 bases and J dropped 5 bases, with 15 bases sitting between them. The CDR3 nucleotides read TGTGCCAGCAGCCCGACAATTCGGGGGGAGACCCAGTACTTC. This gives the protein CASSPTIRGETQYF.

The chain links TRBV5-8 to TRBJ1-2, with D possibly being TRBD1 (5 bases). The V and J ends lost 5 bases and 4 bases respectively, with 9 bases between them. CDR3 length: 12 residues. Germline-derived CDR1 and CDR2 are SGHTS and YDEGEE. CDR3 region: CASRTGGYGYTF. The CDR3 region has the DNA TGTGCCAGCAGAACAGGAGGCTATGGCTACACCTTC.

The sample holds a few counts of this clone. This CDR3 reads CAASRGINQPQHF. CDR3 in DNA: TGTGCCGCGTCTAGGGGGATCAATCAGCCCCAGCATTTT. This chain links TRBV27 with TRBJ1-5, with D tentatively TRBD1 (6 bases). Germline CDR1 reads MNHEY; CDR2 reads SMNVEV (reference sequence). The CDR3 spans 13 residues. The V end was cut by 11 bases, the J end by 3 bases, with 14 bases between.

The CDR3, as DNA: TGTGCCATCCGACTCGGGGGCTCCCGAGTCCCAGATACGCAGTATTTT. This encodes CAIRLGGSRVPDTQYF. The chain joins TRBV30 to TRBJ2-3, with D perhaps being TRBD1 or TRBD2 (6 bases each). Germline V CDR1 and CDR2: GTSNPN, SVGIG (reference sequence). This CDR3 comprises 16 residues. Trimming cost V 8 bases and J 4 bases, with 25 bases left between them.

Only one count was recorded for this clone. This chain links TRBV4-1 with TRBJ2-1; TRBD2 agrees at 9 bases. Germline V CDR1 and CDR2: MGHRA, YSYEKL. V was clipped by 0 bases and J by 0 bases; unmatched bases: 3. The CDR3 runs 17 residues. CDR3 loop: CASSQDLSGSSYNEQFF. CDR3 nucleotides: TGCGCCAGCAGCCAAGATCTTAGCGGGAGCTCCTACAATGAGCAGTTCTTC.

The gene calls are TRBV7-2 and TRBJ2-1, with 8 bases identical to TRBD1. Germline V lookup: CDR1 SGHTA, CDR2 FQGNSA. The junction had 11 bases not matched to a gene; V was cut back by 5 bases and J by 8 bases. CDR3 length: 15 amino acids. The chain's CDR3 is CASSTTGVGGDEQFF. CDR3 nucleotides: TGTGCCAGCAGCACGACAGGGGTTGGTGGCGATGAGCAGTTCTTC.

The genes are TRBV28 and TRBJ2-1, with TRBD2 matching 16 bases. This CDR3 region has 16 residues. V was clipped by 6 bases and J by 8 bases; unmatched bases: 7. Looked up from germline, CDR1 is MDHEN and CDR2 is SYDVKM. The CDR3 sequence: CASSTPGTSGRDEQFF. The CDR3 DNA follows: TGTGCCAGCAGCACTCCCGGGACTAGCGGGAGGGATGAGCAGTTCTTC.

The J gene is TRBJ1-4, the V gene TRBV7-9, with a weak D call TRBD1 (6 bases). Germline values: CDR1 SEHNR, CDR2 FQNEAQ (reference sequence). The CDR3 has 16 amino acids. With 3 bases removed from V and 5 bases from J, the gap between germline ends came to 16 bases. The CDR3 protein is CASSFRNREGNEKLFF. The CDR3, as DNA: TGTGCCAGCAGCTTCCGGAACAGGGAGGGGAATGAAAAACTGTTTTTT.

This chain uses TRBV10-3 with TRBJ2-3; 7 bases line up with TRBD2. Germline loops: CDR1 ENHRY, CDR2 SYGVKD. The CDR3 runs 15 residues. V shed 0 bases and J 0 bases; nucleotides not matched to a gene: 0. CDR3 sequence reads: CAISESLASTDTQYF. The CDR3 bases are TGTGCCATCAGTGAGTCACTAGCGAGCACAGATACGCAGTATTTT.

The V and J genes are TRBV7-9 and TRBJ2-7; D is uncertain. This CDR3 contains 12 residues. Deletions cut 4 bases from V and 3 bases from J, with 7 bases between. CDR1 SEHNR and CDR2 FQNEAQ come from the germline V gene (reference sequence). CDR3 DNA sequence: TGTGCCAGCAGCTCGGTGCGCTACGAGCAGTACTTC. It specifies CASSSVRYEQYF.